The 15 T cell receptor beta chains listed next were all sequenced from one sample in a study of blood T cell repertoires in COVID-19 (dated by TCRdb to about 2020). Receptor amplification or capture employed the immunoSEQ multiplex PCR assay. Sourced from immuneACCESS, this table was stored by TCRdb with only in-frame sequences that have V and J called. A share of the clones is absent; for the studies checked, an unresolved V gene accounts for under half, and the remainder has no known explanation. Across this sample there are roughly 250,000 clones, with 80% to 90% seen only once. 3.5% to 5.5% of the sample goes to the ten largest clones. The source material was PBMCs or T cells enriched from blood (not recorded which). The receptors were sampled from a woman in her twenties or thirties who had recovered from COVID-19.

V is TRBV7-3 and J is TRBJ2-2; no clear D. Deletions cut 2 bases from V and 5 bases from J, with 9 bases between. CDR3 length: 14 residues. Germline V gene sequence: CDR1 SGHTA, CDR2 FQGTGA. This CDR3 reads CASSLGPYTGELFF. The CDR3 nucleotides are TGTGCCAGCAGCTTAGGGCCCTATACCGGGGAGCTGTTTTTT.

The rearrangement uses TRBV13 and TRBJ2-7; no clear D gene. This CDR3 region has 14 residues. Germline CDR1 reads PRHDT; CDR2 reads FYEKMQ (reference sequence). V shed 0 bases and J shed 4 bases, with 10 bases lying between them. The CDR3, as DNA: TGTGCCAGCAGCTTAGGATCTCCCCCTTACGAGCAGTACTTC. It specifies CASSLGSPPYEQYF.

V gene TRBV7-9 combines with J gene TRBJ2-4; TRBD1 aligns across 7 bases. The CDR3 loop spans 15 amino acids. Germline V gene data show CDR1 as SEHNR and CDR2 as FQNEAQ (reference sequence). The J segment lost 3 bases and the V segment lost 4 bases, leaving 6 bases of the junction unmatched. The CDR3 protein is CASSSPGTDKNIQYF. CDR3 in DNA: TGTGCCAGCAGCTCGCCCGGGACAGACAAAAACATTCAGTACTTC.

This chain connects TRBV20-1 to TRBJ1-4, with D unresolved. Germline-derived CDR1 and CDR2 are DFQATT and SNEGSKA (reference sequence). V lost 3 bases to trimming and J lost 3 bases, with 17 bases between them. CDR3 length: 16 residues. In DNA form, the CDR3 reads TGCAGTGCTAGTGAGGGCCTCCCGGAGGCTAATGAAAAACTGTTTTTT. Translating gives CSASEGLPEANEKLFF.

This clone was recorded once. The genes are TRBV30 and TRBJ1-2; TRBD1 is a possible D gene (6 bases). V lost 8 bases and J lost 4, with 20 bases in between. Germline lookup yields CDR1 GTSNPN and CDR2 SVGIG (reference sequence). The CDR3 runs 14 residues. CDR3: CAREGEGGLYGYTF. CDR3 in DNA: TGTGCCCGCGAGGGGGAGGGAGGGCTCTATGGCTACACCTTC.

CDR3 DNA: TGTGCCAGCAGCCAACTAAATGAGCAGTTCTTC. This gives the protein CASSQLNEQFF. The chain uses TRBV3-1 (or the pseudogene TRBV3-2) and TRBJ2-1; D not resolved. Trimming removed 2 bases at V and 7 bases at J, with 3 bases between. The germline gives CDR1 LGHDT, CDR2 YNNKEL (reference sequence). The length of the CDR3 is 11 residues.

This sequence joins TRBV2 and TRBJ1-4, with 7 nucleotides matching TRBD1. This CDR3 comprises 16 residues. Trimming removed 4 bases from V and 7 bases from J; junction bases left unmatched: 12. CDR1 is SNHLY, CDR2 FYNNEI, per germline. In nucleotides, the CDR3 is TGTGCCAGCAGTGGGAGACCGGGACAGCGAGTTGAAAAACTGTTTTTT. Its protein product is CASSGRPGQRVEKLFF.

V gene TRBV6-1 combines with J gene TRBJ1-5; 8 positions match TRBD1. From germline, CDR1 is MNHNS and CDR2 SASEGT. The CDR3 sequence is 16 residues long. The J segment lost 2 bases and the V segment lost 3 bases, leaving 6 bases of the junction unmatched. This CDR3 reads CASSDPPGGGNQPQHF. The CDR3 nucleotides read TGTGCCAGCAGTGATCCACCAGGGGGCGGCAATCAGCCCCAGCATTTT.

J is TRBJ1-2 and V is TRBV15, with 7 bases fitting TRBD1. The CDR3 has 14 amino acids. The V gene's germline CDR1 is LNHNV and CDR2 YYDKDF (reference sequence). The V gene end was trimmed by 4 bases and the J gene end by 0 bases; junction bases not matched to a gene: 2. CDR3: CATSTTGTNYGYTF. The CDR3 DNA sequence: TGTGCCACCAGCACGACAGGGACTAACTATGGCTACACCTTC.

This rearrangement joins TRBV13 to TRBJ1-2; perhaps TRBD1 as D (6 bases). Trimming left V 2 bases short and J 0 bases short, with 10 bases between. The length of the CDR3 is 15 residues. CDR1 PRHDT and CDR2 FYEKMQ come from the germline V gene (reference sequence). The CDR3 DNA reads TGTGCCAGCAGCTTATCATCAGGGGCTAACTATGGCTACACCTTC. Translated, it gives CASSLSSGANYGYTF.

The chain is built from TRBV19 and TRBJ1-1, with 9 bases aligning to TRBD1. CDR1 and CDR2 (germline): LNHDA, SQIVND (reference sequence). The CDR3 totals 16 residues. Germline trimming cut 5 bases from V and 4 bases from J; bases unmatched to any gene: 11. CDR3 amino acids: CASSPIPGTGSTEAFF. The CDR3, as DNA: TGTGCCAGTAGTCCAATTCCCGGGACAGGGAGCACTGAAGCTTTCTTT.

This chain links TRBV6-4 with TRBJ1-1; TRBD1 agrees at 7 bases. With V trimmed by 1 base and J by 5 bases, 13 bases remained unmatched. The CDR3 runs to 17 residues. Germline V lookup: CDR1 MRHNA, CDR2 SNTAGT. The CDR3 here is CASSDYRQGPVSTEAFF. The CDR3 DNA follows: TGTGCCAGCAGTGACTACCGACAGGGACCCGTTTCGACTGAAGCTTTCTTT.

The chain links TRBV30 to TRBJ2-5; 12 bases align to TRBD1. Trimming removed 2 bases from V and 1 base from J; junction bases left unmatched: 8. Germline-derived CDR1 and CDR2 are GTSNPN and SVGIG (reference sequence). There are 17 residues in the CDR3. DNA for the CDR3: TGTGCCTGGAGTTCGGGACAGGGGGCGTTGGGCCAAGAGACCCAGTACTTC. Its translation is CAWSSGQGALGQETQYF.

A few counts support this clone. The gene calls are TRBV6-5 and TRBJ1-5; a weak D match, TRBD1 (5 bases). The V gene's germline CDR1 is MNHEY and CDR2 SVGAGI. CDR3 length equals 15 residues. Trimming removed 6 bases from V and 1 base from J, with 13 bases in between. The CDR3 DNA reads TGTGCCAGCAGGGGGGACTTATTAAGCAATCAGCCCCAGCATTTT. Its protein is CASRGDLLSNQPQHF.

This chain joins TRBV18 and TRBJ1-4; D is unresolved. The CDR3 spans 13 residues. Germline CDR1 is KGHSH and CDR2 is LQKENI. Trimming took off 2 bases at V and 7 bases at J, with 8 bases between the two ends. The DNA for the CDR3 is TGTGCCAGCTCACCAGGGGAGGGTGAAAAACTGTTTTTT. Residues: CASSPGEGEKLFF.